This T cell receptor (beta chain) originates from a study of blood T cell repertoires in COVID-19. Study in general: Acute-phase and convalescent COVID-19 samples originated in the United States, Italy and Spain.

Data came from immunoSEQ multiplex PCR; TCRdb stores just in-frame clones and leaves some out. The sample has a few hundred thousand clones, 80% to 90% seen once. CDR1 and CDR2 (germline): SNHLY, FYNNEI. The junction had 12 bases not matched to a gene; V was cut back by 2 bases and J by 10 bases. The CDR3 runs to 16 residues. In terms of age and location, participants ranged from roughly 18 to 100 years and lived in about two dozen US areas. The gene calls are TRBV2 and TRBJ1-4, with TRBD1 matching 8 bases. Sequencing was carried out using PBMCs or T cells enriched from blood (not recorded which). This TCR came from a woman in her fifties or sixties who had been exposed to COVID-19. CDR3 bases: TGTGCCAGCAGTGAATATTTCCTGACAGGGGTGGGAAAACTGTTTTTT. Translation gives CASSEYFLTGVGKLFF.